These 24 T cell receptor beta chains share one sample of origin, sequenced in a study of Ad26.COV2.S vaccination and SARS-CoV-2 variants. TCRdb's table, derived via immunoSEQ multiplex PCR, lists solely in-frame clones and lacks some. This sample carries roughly 450,000 clones, 90% of them seen once, and the ten largest clones take 10% to 15%. Specified treatment: over 15 received Ad26.COV2.S at low or high dose, single or two shots; 5 received placebo; per-sample allocation not given. Samples came from day 63 after the first vaccine or placebo injection. This specimen was peripheral blood, taken in a trial of Ad26.COV2.S vaccine versus placebo. These receptors were collected from a person between 18 and 65 years old who received the Ad26.COV2.S COVID-19 vaccine or a placebo.

DNA of the CDR3: TGTGCCAGCGTAAGCGCCGGGGTTAACTACAATGAGCAGTTCTTC. This encodes CASVSAGVNYNEQFF. The rearrangement uses TRBV7-8 and TRBJ2-1, with D possibly being TRBD2 (5 bases). This CDR3 contains 15 residues. The ends were cut back, 8 bases at V and 3 bases at J, with 17 bases in the middle. CDR1 and CDR2 from the germline V gene are SGHVS and FQNEAQ.

The chain links TRBV7-9 to TRBJ1-1; 8 bases are shared with TRBD1. The CDR3 consists of 15 residues. Germline values: CDR1 SEHNR, CDR2 FQNEAQ (reference sequence). V shed 5 bases, J shed 4 bases, and the junction held 9 bases outside the gene matches. The CDR3 bases are TGTGCCAGCAGCCCCCGGGACAGGTGGGTCACTGAAGCTTTCTTT. This codes for CASSPRDRWVTEAFF.

The V call is TRBV27, the J call TRBJ1-1; 9 nucleotides align to TRBD1. Trimming took 3 bases from V and 1 from J; bases not matched to a gene: 3. This CDR3 has 15 amino acids. The germline gives CDR1 MNHEY, CDR2 SMNVEV (reference sequence). CDR3 loop: CASSFATGGNTEAFF. The DNA for the CDR3 is TGTGCCAGCAGTTTCGCGACAGGGGGGAACACTGAAGCTTTCTTT.

This clone appeared a few times. This chain links TRBV29-1 with TRBJ2-7; 8 nucleotides align to TRBD1. V lost 7 bases, J lost 6 bases, and 5 bases stayed unmatched. The CDR3 loop spans 11 amino acids. In germline, CDR1 is SQVTM, CDR2 ANQGSEA. CDR3 amino acids: CSAGTGFEQYF. CDR3 in DNA: TGCAGCGCCGGGACAGGCTTCGAGCAGTACTTC.

In nucleotides, the CDR3 is TGTGCCAGCAGTTCGGCAAGCGGGAGAAGCGATGAGCAGTTCTTC. Translated, it gives CASSSASGRSDEQFF. The V gene is TRBV28, the J gene TRBJ2-1; 8 bases agree with TRBD2. The CDR3 consists of 15 residues. The V and J ends lost 4 bases and 8 bases, in that order; junction bases with no gene match: 10. Germline lookup yields CDR1 MDHEN and CDR2 SYDVKM.

This clone appeared a few times. V gene TRBV5-8 combines with J gene TRBJ2-3, with 8 bases fitting TRBD1. This CDR3 region has 14 residues. With V trimmed by 4 bases and J by 6 bases, 7 bases remained unmatched. The V gene's germline CDR1 is SGHTS and CDR2 YDEGEE. This CDR3 is CASSTGQGADTQYF. In DNA form, the CDR3 reads TGTGCCAGCAGCACAGGACAGGGAGCGGATACGCAGTATTTT.

This rearrangement joins TRBV4-2 to TRBJ2-1; maybe TRBD1 (6 bases). The CDR3 has 12 amino acids. V lost 3 bases to trimming and J lost 7 bases, with 7 bases between them. Germline loops: CDR1 LGHNA, CDR2 YNFKEQ. CDR3 in amino acids: CASSQGANEQFF. For the CDR3, the DNA is TGTGCCAGCAGCCAGGGGGCTAATGAGCAGTTCTTC.

V gene TRBV6-2 or TRBV6-3 combines with J gene TRBJ2-7, with 8 bases that match TRBD1. With V trimmed by 7 bases and J by 6 bases, 11 bases remained unmatched. CDR1 and CDR2 (germline): MNHEY, SVGEGT. The CDR3 has 14 residues. The DNA for the CDR3 is TGTGCCAGCACCCCGATAGCAGGGGGCCCCGAGCAGTACTTC. Protein: CASTPIAGGPEQYF.

V usage is TRBV28 and J usage is TRBJ2-7; D ambiguous. This CDR3 is 14 amino acids long. Germline-derived CDR1 and CDR2 are MDHEN and SYDVKM. V was cut by 10 bases and J by 5 bases, with 21 bases left in between. As DNA, the CDR3 is TGTGCCATGACACTGTCCCTAGAGGTCCACGAGCAGTACTTC. It encodes CAMTLSLEVHEQYF.

This sequence joins TRBV15 and TRBJ2-1; 10 nucleotides align to TRBD2. The CDR3 loop spans 20 amino acids. V shed 1 base and J 5 bases; nucleotides not matched to a gene: 17. Germline V gene data show CDR1 as LNHNV and CDR2 as YYDKDF (reference sequence). Written as DNA, the CDR3 is TGTGCCACCAGCAGAGGGGCTTTCATGCCGGGGACTAGCGTTGACAATGAGCAGTTCTTC. Its protein is CATSRGAFMPGTSVDNEQFF.

Regarding this clone: At the DNA level, this CDR3 is encoded by other sequences in the same sample as well. The V gene is TRBV4-1, the J gene TRBJ1-5; no firm D call. Germline assignment: CDR1 MGHRA and CDR2 YSYEKL. This CDR3 is 13 amino acids long. V lost 0 bases, J lost 3 bases, and 3 bases lay in between. The CDR3 sequence: CASSQDLNQPQHF. CDR3 nucleotides: TGCGCCAGCAGCCAAGATCTCAATCAGCCCCAGCATTTT.

This clone was observed a single time. The rearrangement joins TRBV5-1 to TRBJ2-1; D possibly matches TRBD1 or TRBD2 (5 bases each). The germline gives CDR1 SGHRS, CDR2 YFSETQ. The CDR3 consists of 17 residues. V lost 2 bases and J 0 bases, leaving 15 bases between the germline ends. The CDR3 reads CASSLALLGASYNEQFF. CDR3 DNA: TGCGCCAGCAGCTTAGCCCTACTAGGGGCCTCCTACAATGAGCAGTTCTTC.

This clone came up once. This chain uses TRBV30 with TRBJ2-2; no definite D call. V shed 2 bases and J shed 7 bases, with 11 bases lying between them. The CDR3 length is 13 residues. From germline, CDR1 is GTSNPN and CDR2 SVGIG (reference sequence). The CDR3 sequence is CAWSPSQNGELFF. In DNA form, the CDR3 reads TGTGCCTGGAGTCCAAGTCAAAACGGGGAGCTGTTTTTT.

V usage is TRBV9 and J usage is TRBJ2-5; D is unresolved. The CDR3 spans 15 residues. V gave up 0 bases and J gave up 4 bases, with 13 bases separating them. Germline V lookup: CDR1 SGDLS, CDR2 YYNGEE. For the CDR3, the DNA is TGTGCCAGCAGCGTAGCTTCTAAGGGTGGAGAGACCCAGTACTTC. It translates to CASSVASKGGETQYF. The full variable domain, its missing parts supplied by reference TRBV9 and TRBJ2-5, is DSGVTQTPKHLITATGQRVTLRCSPRSGDLSVYWYQQSLDQGLQFLIQYYNGEERAKGNILERFSAQQFPDLHSELNLSSLELGDSALYFCASSVASKGGETQYFGPGTRLLVL.

This chain links TRBV7-2 with TRBJ2-7, with 9 bases lining up with TRBD2. The CDR3 sequence is 15 residues long. CDR1 and CDR2 from the germline V gene are SGHTA and FQGNSA. Trimming cost V 1 base and J 3 bases; bases outside gene matches: 4. CDR3 residues: CASSLGASGVYEQYF. CDR3 DNA sequence: TGTGCCAGCAGCTTAGGGGCTAGCGGGGTCTACGAGCAGTACTTC.

The chain employs TRBV27 and TRBJ2-7; D call uncertain. The CDR3 extends over 12 amino acids. V was trimmed by 4 bases and J by 7 bases, leaving 11 bases between them. Germline CDR1 MNHEY, CDR2 SMNVEV (reference sequence). CDR3 in amino acids: CASSSPVGEQYF. DNA of the CDR3: TGTGCCAGCAGTTCCCCTGTGGGAGAGCAGTACTTC.

This chain connects TRBV10-3 to TRBJ1-2, with 10 bases aligning to TRBD1. CDR1 and CDR2 from the germline V gene are ENHRY and SYGVKD. Trimming took 6 bases from V and 3 from J; bases not matched to a gene: 7. The CDR3 consists of 15 residues. The CDR3, as DNA: TGTGCCATCAGACCGGGACAGGGGTCGGACTATGGCTACACCTTC. Translating it yields CAIRPGQGSDYGYTF.

The chain joins TRBV4-3 to TRBJ1-2, with TRBD1 identical over 9 bases. Germline CDR1 and CDR2: LGHNA and YSLEER. This CDR3 has 16 residues. J was trimmed by 5 bases and V by 2 bases; bases with no gene match: 9. The CDR3 spells CASSQLTGGSSYGYTF. Here the CDR3 DNA reads TGCGCCAGCAGCCAACTGACAGGGGGAAGTAGTTATGGCTACACCTTC.

The chain carries TRBV5-5 and TRBJ1-5; D uncertain. Trimming removed 2 bases from V and 4 bases from J, with 13 bases in between. The CDR3 has 15 amino acids. Per the germline V gene, CDR1 is SGHKS and CDR2 is YYEKEE (reference sequence). The CDR3 region has the DNA TGTGCCAGCAGCTTTACGCCCGTAGGAAATCAGCCCCAGCATTTT. It translates to CASSFTPVGNQPQHF.

The CDR3 spells CASSLVDLKYNDEQFF. As DNA, the CDR3 is TGTGCCAGCAGCTTAGTCGACCTGAAGTACAACGATGAGCAGTTCTTC. The J gene is TRBJ2-1, the V gene TRBV5-5; no definite D call. This CDR3 comprises 16 residues. Trimming left V 2 bases short and J 8 bases short, with 20 bases between. Germline loops: CDR1 SGHKS, CDR2 YYEKEE (reference sequence).

The rearrangement uses TRBV27 and TRBJ1-2; 7 bases are a match to TRBD1. This CDR3 spans 12 amino acids. Germline V CDR1 and CDR2: MNHEY, SMNVEV (reference sequence). V lost 5 bases, J lost 11 bases, and 8 bases stayed unmatched. CDR3 sequence (DNA): TGTGCCAGCAGTCCCCCACAGGGGCGGTACACCTTC. Translation: CASSPPQGRYTF.

The gene calls are TRBV19 and TRBJ1-1; D is possibly TRBD1 (6 bases). Germline V lookup: CDR1 LNHDA, CDR2 SQIVND (reference sequence). The germline V and J ends were trimmed by 4 bases and 7 bases, with 10 bases remaining between them. The CDR3 has 12 residues. The CDR3 DNA is TGTGCCAGTAGTAACACAGGGCTTGAAGCTTTCTTT. It translates to CASSNTGLEAFF.

The count of this clone is one. This chain joins TRBV4-3 and TRBJ2-1; TRBD2 matches 12 bases. CDR3 length: 16 residues. J gave up 2 bases and V 3 bases, and 2 bases lay outside the gene matches. From germline, CDR1 is LGHNA and CDR2 YSLEER. The CDR3 sequence: CASSHGLAGTYNEQFF. CDR3 coding DNA: TGCGCCAGCAGCCATGGACTAGCGGGGACCTACAATGAGCAGTTCTTC.

This chain joins TRBV7-2 and TRBJ2-7; 12 bases match TRBD2. This CDR3 comprises 16 residues. Germline loops: CDR1 SGHTA, CDR2 FQGNSA. The V segment lost 5 bases and the J segment 4 bases; nucleotides outside the gene matches: 9. The CDR3 DNA sequence: TGTGCCAGCAGCACCCTCCGGACTAGCGGGATATACGAGCAGTACTTC. This codes for CASSTLRTSGIYEQYF.